This T cell receptor (beta chain) appears in the sequencing data of a study of T cell repertoires in cytomegalovirus infection. In the study overall: Used in the study were CMV epitopes, some recently identified and HLA-C-restricted, others well-studied and HLA-B-restricted. Indications of both CMV infection and matching HLA type were provided by public TCR beta signatures.

TCRdb reprocessed the reads with MiXCR, giving one entry per CDR3 protein. This table has tens of thousands of distinct CDR3 sequences, approximately 43% appearing once. On this clonotype itself: What it binds is not known.

Study-wide results and caveats: In two of eight donors, the top clonotype was HLA-C-restricted CMV-specific.

Specimen: CD8+ T cells from cultured PBMCs, collected from culture after CMV antigen stimulation. This TCR derives from a human donor in good health (CMV status not recorded). Some clones in this sample may be carry-over from other donors' samples.

The CDR3 nucleotides are TGTGCCAGCAGCAACCTACCGGGACAGGGGGCAGGCACTGAAGCTTTCTTT. Protein sequence: CASSNLPGQGAGTEAFF. J is TRBJ1-1 and V is TRBV7-6; 12 positions agree with TRBD1. Germline CDR1 is SGHVS and CDR2 is FNYEAQ. With V trimmed by 5 bases and J by 4 bases, 11 bases remained unmatched. The CDR3 runs to 17 residues.